Included here is one T cell receptor beta chain sequence, with context. Profiling relied on immunoSEQ multiplex PCR, and the TCRdb table lists in-frame clones only, not all of them. The data show roughly 34,000 clones, around 80% seen once. This record comes from a study of STAT5B mutations in CD4+ large granular lymphocyte leukemia. The sequence derives from a human donor in good health. What was sequenced was CD4+ T cells from blood buffy coats.

The CDR3 DNA follows: TGTGCCAGCAGCCTCCGTACGGGACAGGGGGTTGGGGCCAAAAACATTCAGTACTTC. This gives the protein CASSLRTGQGVGAKNIQYF. The genes are TRBV14 and TRBJ2-4; 11 bases are a match to TRBD1. The CDR3 has 19 amino acids. Germline trimming cut 4 bases from V and 1 base from J; bases unmatched to any gene: 12. CDR1 and CDR2 (germline): SGHDN, FVKESK.